This passage covers 25 T cell receptor beta chains from one sample sequenced in a study of T cell responses to AZD1222 COVID-19 vaccine. Clones were sequenced by immunoSEQ multiplex PCR, and TCRdb holds only the in-frame ones, with some missing. In the table there are approximately 110,000 clones, approximately 88% of which are singletons. This material consisted of peripheral blood, taken on day 0 of AZD1222 vaccination. These receptors came from an adult in good health.

The rearrangement links TRBV6-5 to TRBJ1-3, with unresolved D. The CDR3 runs 12 residues. Germline-derived CDR1 and CDR2 are MNHEY and SVGAGI. V was cut by 7 bases and J by 3 bases, with 7 bases left in between. The CDR3 spells CASTGSGNTIYF. The DNA for the CDR3 is TGTGCCAGCACAGGTAGTGGAAACACCATATATTTT.

V and J are TRBV5-1 and TRBJ2-1, with TRBD1 as a possible D gene (5 bases). Germline loops: CDR1 SGHRS, CDR2 YFSETQ. V lost 4 bases and J lost 1, with 12 bases in between. The CDR3 consists of 15 residues. The CDR3 nucleotides are TGCGCCAGCAGCGTACAGGACCCGTCCTACAATGAGCAGTTCTTC. The encoded protein is CASSVQDPSYNEQFF.

The V gene is TRBV6-1, the J gene TRBJ2-1; a possible D gene is TRBD2 (6 bases). V lost 4 bases and J 6 bases, leaving 7 bases between the germline ends. The CDR3 consists of 12 residues. CDR1 and CDR2 from the germline V gene are MNHNS and SASEGT. DNA of the CDR3: TGTGCCAGCAGTGGAGCGGGCAATGAGCAGTTCTTC. This translates into CASSGAGNEQFF.

The chain combines TRBV10-2 with TRBJ1-5; D is unclear. This CDR3 region has 13 residues. Germline V gene sequence: CDR1 WSHSY, CDR2 SAAADI. Trimming took off 6 bases at V and 6 bases at J, with 12 bases between the two ends. CDR3 sequence: CASREQFGQPQHF. The CDR3 bases are TGCGCCAGCAGGGAACAGTTCGGTCAGCCCCAGCATTTT.

CDR3: CASREQGNTEAFF. CDR3 nucleotides: TGCGCCAGCAGGGAACAGGGGAACACTGAAGCTTTCTTT. The J gene is TRBJ1-1, the V gene TRBV10-2, with D possibly being TRBD1 (6 bases). The V gene lost 6 bases and the J gene lost 1 base, with 9 bases spanning the gap. The CDR3 length is 13 residues. Looked up from germline, CDR1 is WSHSY and CDR2 is SAAADI.

DNA for the CDR3: TGTGCCAGCAGTTACGAGCAGGGGGCGCGAGCTTTCTTT. Encoded protein: CASSYEQGARAFF. The genes are TRBV6-5 and TRBJ1-1; 8 nucleotides line up with TRBD1. The CDR3 covers 13 residues. CDR1 MNHEY and CDR2 SVGAGI come from the germline V gene. With V trimmed by 2 bases and J by 10 bases, 6 bases remained unmatched.

This clone was counted a few times. The chain uses TRBV6-2 or TRBV6-3 and TRBJ1-6; 9 bases map to TRBD1. V shed 1 base, J shed 9 bases, and the junction held 7 bases outside the gene matches. The CDR3 totals 16 residues. The germline gives CDR1 MNHEY, CDR2 SVGEGT. The CDR3 DNA reads as TGTGCCAGCAGTTACTTTCCAGGGACAGGGACTTCACCCCTCCACTTT. Its protein product is CASSYFPGTGTSPLHF.

The chain combines TRBV5-1 with TRBJ2-2, with D hard to call. Germline V gives CDR1 SGHRS, CDR2 YFSETQ. The CDR3 totals 15 residues. Trimming left V 3 bases short and J 1 base short, with 10 bases between. The CDR3 coding sequence is TGCGCCAGCAGCTCGCGGACCGGGAACACCGGGGAGCTGTTTTTT. Translated: CASSSRTGNTGELFF.

In DNA form, the CDR3 reads TGTGCCAGCAGCTTAAGTCAGGGTTTCTCACCCCTCCACTTT. Translation gives CASSLSQGFSPLHF. The chain has TRBV7-2 and TRBJ1-6; TRBD1 might be the D (5 bases). This CDR3 is 14 amino acids long. CDR1 SGHTA and CDR2 FQGNSA come from the germline V gene. Between the trimmed V and J ends, which lost 2 bases and 10 bases, there was a span of 12 bases. The full variable domain, with the rest looked up from reference TRBV7-2 and TRBJ1-6, is GAGVSQSPSNKVTEKGKDVELRCDPISGHTALYWYRQSLGQGLEFLIYFQGNSAPDKSGLPSDRFSAERTGGSVSTLTIQRTQQEDSAVYLCASSLSQGFSPLHFGNGTRLTVT.

The chain couples TRBV18 to TRBJ1-5; possible D gene TRBD1, 6 bases. V lost 1 base and J 5 bases, leaving 6 bases between the germline ends. CDR3 size: 13 residues. Germline loops: CDR1 KGHSH, CDR2 LQKENI. DNA for the CDR3: TGTGCCAGCTCACCACAGGGGGATCAGCCCCAGCATTTT. Translated: CASSPQGDQPQHF.

The V and J genes are TRBV9 and TRBJ2-4; 8 positions agree with TRBD2. Germline CDR1 and CDR2: SGDLS and YYNGEE. The CDR3 spans 21 residues. The V gene end was trimmed by 0 bases and the J gene end by 0 bases; junction bases not matched to a gene: 17. CDR3 protein: CASSVESAGVAGNLAKNIQYF. The CDR3 coding sequence is TGTGCCAGCAGCGTAGAGTCCGCGGGGGTAGCGGGAAATCTAGCCAAAAACATTCAGTACTTC.

V usage is TRBV28 and J usage is TRBJ1-6; no clear D. There are 14 residues in the CDR3. V lost 7 bases and J 0 bases, leaving 7 bases between the germline ends. Germline V lookup: CDR1 MDHEN, CDR2 SYDVKM. The CDR3 reads CASMIGSYNSPLHF. In DNA, the CDR3 is TGTGCCAGCATGATTGGCTCCTATAATTCACCCCTCCACTTT.

The chain joins TRBV4-1 to TRBJ1-4; a possible D gene is TRBD1 (5 bases). Germline CDR1 MGHRA, CDR2 YSYEKL. The length of the CDR3 is 14 residues. Trimming removed 1 base from V and 7 bases from J, with 10 bases in between. The CDR3 DNA reads TGCGCCAGCAGCCAAGGGGAGGGGAGTGAAAAACTGTTTTTT. This gives the protein CASSQGEGSEKLFF.

The chain recombines TRBV19 with TRBJ1-1; no firm D call. CDR1 is LNHDA, CDR2 SQIVND, per germline (reference sequence). The CDR3 is 14 residues long. V was pared by 8 bases and J by 0 bases, with 13 bases between. CDR3 loop: CASFQDGLNTEAFF. The DNA of the CDR3 is TGTGCCAGTTTTCAGGACGGATTGAACACTGAAGCTTTCTTT.

The chain combines TRBV19 with TRBJ2-7; maybe TRBD1 (7 bases). Trimming pared 3 bases from V and 11 bases from J, leaving 26 bases between. CDR1 and CDR2 from the germline V gene are LNHDA and SQIVND (reference sequence). The CDR3 covers 16 residues. The CDR3 DNA is TGTGCCAGTAGTATTAATCCAGGCGGGACAGCTACGAGCAAGTACTTC. It translates to CASSINPGGTATSKYF.

The chain combines TRBV12-3 or TRBV12-4 with TRBJ1-1; D uncertain. This CDR3 is built from 13 residues. V was clipped by 3 bases and J by 11 bases, with 16 bases between them. CDR3: CASSFLLKAAAFF. The CDR3, as DNA: TGTGCCAGCAGTTTTTTGTTAAAAGCGGCCGCTTTCTTT.

The chain links TRBV15 to TRBJ1-5; a possible D gene is TRBD1 (6 bases). The CDR3 covers 14 residues. Trimming shortened V by 1 base and J by 5 bases, and 9 bases separated the two germline ends. Germline lookup yields CDR1 LNHNV and CDR2 YYDKDF (reference sequence). The CDR3 reads CATSRGPGDQPQHF. DNA of the CDR3: TGTGCCACCAGCAGAGGTCCAGGGGATCAGCCCCAGCATTTT.

The chain combines TRBV19 with TRBJ1-2; 11 bases map to TRBD1. The germline gives CDR1 LNHDA, CDR2 SQIVND (reference sequence). With 7 bases clipped from V and 6 bases from J, the junction kept 7 bases outside the gene matches. This CDR3 has 14 amino acids. In DNA form, the CDR3 reads TGTGCCAGTAACCCGGACAGGGGGCCCAATGGCTACACCTTC. Translated: CASNPDRGPNGYTF.

This rearrangement joins TRBV28 to TRBJ1-5, with TRBD1 as a possible D gene (5 bases). Trimming took off 10 bases at V and 5 bases at J, with 18 bases between the two ends. Germline CDR1 and CDR2: MDHEN and SYDVKM. CDR3 length equals 14 residues. The CDR3 protein is CATSMTVNYQPQHF. CDR3 bases: TGTGCCACTTCAATGACAGTAAATTATCAGCCCCAGCATTTT.

This clone was counted a few times. This rearrangement joins TRBV5-1 to TRBJ2-5, with D uncertain. Germline V gives CDR1 SGHRS, CDR2 YFSETQ. CDR3 length equals 15 residues. V was trimmed by 4 bases and J by 5 bases, leaving 18 bases between them. In nucleotides, the CDR3 is TGCGCCAGCAGCCAAAGCGTGGCCCCCAGCGAGACCCAGTACTTC. It is translated as CASSQSVAPSETQYF.

The DNA for the CDR3 is TGCGCCAGCTTCTCCGGACCCGGCCCCTACGAGCAGTACTTC. This encodes CASFSGPGPYEQYF. The gene calls are TRBV5-1 and TRBJ2-7; no clear D gene. This CDR3 has 14 amino acids. V was cut by 7 bases and J by 2 bases, with 16 bases left in between. Germline loops: CDR1 SGHRS, CDR2 YFSETQ.

This chain joins TRBV12-3 or TRBV12-4 and TRBJ1-2; weak D call: TRBD1 (5 bases). The CDR3 is made up of 10 amino acids. Trimming took 8 bases from V and 8 from J, leaving 9 bases between them. CDR3 sequence reads: CASWGGGYTF. In DNA form, the CDR3 reads TGTGCCAGCTGGGGCGGGGGCTACACCTTC.

The rearrangement joins TRBV9 to TRBJ2-2; 10 nucleotides align to TRBD1. With 1 base clipped from V and 7 bases from J, the junction kept 10 bases outside the gene matches. The CDR3 runs 17 residues. Germline CDR1 is SGDLS and CDR2 is YYNGEE. The CDR3 loop is CASSVRDRGRSGGELFF. The CDR3 DNA is TGTGCCAGCAGCGTACGAGACAGGGGGCGCAGTGGCGGGGAGCTGTTTTTT.

This clone has just one count. V is TRBV3-1 (or the pseudogene TRBV3-2) and J is TRBJ1-5; D uncertain. Germline values: CDR1 LGHDT, CDR2 YNNKEL (reference sequence). Trimming cost V 5 bases and J 6 bases, with 14 bases left between them. The CDR3 is made up of 14 amino acids. The CDR3 nucleotides are TGTGCCAGCAGCTCACTTTCGGGTAGTCAGCCCCAGCATTTT. Amino acid sequence: CASSSLSGSQPQHF.

This clone came up a few times. The chain couples TRBV4-3 to TRBJ1-1; D remains ambiguous. The CDR3 is 14 amino acids. Trimming took off 0 bases at V and 5 bases at J, with 10 bases between the two ends. The germline CDR1 and CDR2 sequences are LGHNA and YSLEER. The CDR3 reads CASSQDSLRTEAFF. DNA for the CDR3: TGCGCCAGCAGCCAAGATAGCCTGAGGACTGAAGCTTTCTTT.